Sequencing of this T cell receptor beta chain was carried out in a study of blood T cell repertoires in COVID-19 (dated by TCRdb to 2019 to 2021). For the wider study: Samples covering the acute and convalescent phases of COVID-19 were provided by collaborators in the United States, Italy and Spain. The material from the prospective study consisted of cDNA or gDNA derived from T cells, B-cell-depleted T cells, or PBMCs. The dataset comprised deeply sampled blood TCRbeta repertoires from subjects exposed to, actively infected with, or recovered from COVID-19. A freely available public database, intended as a resource for researchers studying the immune response to SARS-CoV-2, is where the repertoires were released. The samples were drawn from the first 160 participants of the ongoing ImmuneRACE study and from 950 to 1,500 subjects provided by 6 global collaborators. A de-identified subject ID, COVID-19 status, age in years and sex were almost always included in the sample metadata. Where available, HLA class I and class II types were obtained from metadata supplied by the sample provider rather than from assay-based typing. Study-wide conclusions, independent of this receptor: The amount of clinical and demographic metadata varied by source and participant and was provided uncurated.

For CDR1 and CDR2, the germline V gene (reference sequence) lists WNHNN and SYGVQD. The CDR3 spans 13 residues, from the cysteine through the phenylalanine. Only CDR3 DNA remains: 39 bases, in frame from the first base. V lost 8 bases and J lost 6 bases, and the count of bases not matched to a germline gene is 6. This clone came up a few times. Its binding antigen is unknown. Base-call qualities are not available, and no considerably larger clone is one nucleotide away. TCRbeta CDR3 regions were amplified from genomic DNA using the immunoSEQ Assay, a bias-controlled multiplex PCR. The published analysis was carried out like this. Nucleated cell counts per sample were estimated from amplification of reference gene primers within the assay. Sequence reads were collapsed and filtered to measure the absolute abundance of every unique TCRbeta CDR3 rearrangement. For each sample, productive Simpson clonality was calculated as the square root of Simpson's diversity index over productive rearrangements. Drawn from immuneACCESS, this table holds only the in-frame rearrangements with V and J called that TCRdb kept. Clones are partly lost; checked studies trace under half to an unresolved V gene and leave the rest unexplained. V and J calls and clone size are copied from that table; D and trimming were computed from the DNA. The sample table records 160,000 or so clones; about nine tenths of these occur just once. Over 15% of the sample comes from the top ten.

Collaborating institutions collected whole blood in K2EDTA tubes following their own protocols. Collaborator samples were shipped for TCRbeta analysis as frozen whole blood, isolated PBMCs, or DNA extracted from either sample type. The sequence derives from a man aged 55 to 70 with active or convalescent COVID-19. Sample: peripheral blood. The chain is encoded by TRBV10-1 joined to TRBJ2-7, and TRBD2 aligns with 11 junction nucleotides. The CDR3 protein is CASAITSGGEQYF. The bases read TGCGCCAGCGCTATAACTAGCGGGGGCGAGCAGTACTTC.